The 20 T cell receptor beta chains listed next were all sequenced from one sample in a study of blood T cell repertoires in COVID-19. TCRdb keeps only in-frame clones here, not all; method: immunoSEQ multiplex PCR. This sample has 140,000 to 150,000 clones; around four fifths occur once, and the top ten carry roughly 3.5%. The specimen was PBMCs or T cells enriched from blood (not recorded which). These receptors all come from a woman in her fifties or sixties with acute COVID-19.

This sequence joins TRBV24-1 and TRBJ2-7; D ambiguous. The CDR3 runs 12 residues. V lost 4 bases and J 5 bases, leaving 8 bases between the germline ends. Germline values: CDR1 KGHDR, CDR2 SFDVKD. In nucleotides, the CDR3 is TGTGCCACCAGTGACGAGAATGACGAGCAGTACTTC. This translates into CATSDENDEQYF.

This clone came up a few times. The chain carries TRBV7-2 and TRBJ2-7; 7 bases line up with TRBD1. Looked up from germline, CDR1 is SGHTA and CDR2 is FQGNSA. The trim removed 5 bases at V and 5 bases at J, leaving 6 bases unmatched. The CDR3 contains 13 residues. The CDR3 loop is CASSTFTGDEQYF. CDR3 DNA sequence: TGTGCCAGCAGCACCTTTACAGGGGACGAGCAGTACTTC.

The CDR3, as DNA: TGTGCCACCTCCCCAGGGTCTACTGAAGCTTTCTTT. Amino acids: CATSPGSTEAFF. The chain joins TRBV24-1 to TRBJ1-1, with a weak D call TRBD1 (5 bases). Trimming pared 9 bases from V and 5 bases from J, leaving 12 bases between. The germline V gene encodes CDR1 KGHDR and CDR2 SFDVKD. CDR3 length: 12 amino acids.

The V and J genes are TRBV29-1 and TRBJ2-7; 7 nucleotides align to TRBD2. The germline gives CDR1 SQVTM, CDR2 ANQGSEA. The CDR3 extends over 14 amino acids. Losses at the gene ends were 5 bases for V and 3 bases for J; bases not matched to a gene: 10. The CDR3 sequence is CSVYPSSGIYEQYF. The CDR3, as DNA: TGCAGCGTTTACCCGTCCAGCGGGATCTACGAGCAGTACTTC.

The chain joins TRBV4-3 to TRBJ1-5, with 9 bases identical to TRBD1. The CDR3 length is 18 residues. V shed 0 bases and J 5 bases; nucleotides not matched to a gene: 11. Germline loops: CDR1 LGHNA, CDR2 YSLEER. The CDR3 region is CASSQETRGQGLDQPQHF. The CDR3 DNA reads TGCGCCAGCAGCCAAGAAACCCGTGGACAGGGGTTGGATCAGCCCCAGCATTTT.

V usage is TRBV15 and J usage is TRBJ2-1; 14 bases match TRBD2. The germline V gene has CDR1 LNHNV and CDR2 YYDKDF (reference sequence). The ends lost 4 bases at V and 0 bases at J; junction bases unmatched: 11. This CDR3 spans 20 amino acids. The CDR3 spells CATSTSGTSGSISSYNEQFF. The DNA for the CDR3 is TGTGCCACCAGCACGTCCGGGACTAGCGGGAGTATAAGCTCCTACAATGAGCAGTTCTTC.

The rearrangement links TRBV28 to TRBJ2-3, with 11 bases fitting TRBD2. With 7 bases clipped from V and 1 base from J, the junction kept 4 bases outside the gene matches. Germline V gene data show CDR1 as MDHEN and CDR2 as SYDVKM. There are 15 residues in the CDR3. The CDR3 sequence is CASTGLAGGTDTQYF. The CDR3 DNA sequence: TGTGCCAGCACCGGACTAGCGGGCGGCACAGATACGCAGTATTTT.

The chain combines TRBV11-3 with TRBJ2-5; D gene unclear. Germline V CDR1 and CDR2: SGHNT, YENEEA. Trimming removed 1 base at V and 4 bases at J, with 10 bases between. The CDR3 is 14 amino acids. CDR3 bases: TGTGCCAGCAGCTTAGGTGCGAGCCCAGAGACCCAGTACTTC. It encodes CASSLGASPETQYF.

The rearrangement links TRBV2 to TRBJ1-1; possibly TRBD1 for D (6 bases). The germline gives CDR1 SNHLY, CDR2 FYNNEI. This CDR3 is built from 14 residues. Trimming pared 6 bases from V and 0 bases from J, leaving 11 bases between. CDR3 sequence reads: CASRKRTVNTEAFF. CDR3 in DNA: TGTGCCAGCAGGAAAAGGACAGTGAACACTGAAGCTTTCTTT. The full variable domain, with the rest looked up from reference TRBV2 and TRBJ1-1, is EPEVTQTPSHQVTQMGQEVILRCVPISNHLYFYWYRQILGQKVEFLVSFYNNEISEKSEIFDDQFSVERPDGSNFTLKIRSTKLEDSAMYFCASRKRTVNTEAFFGQGTRLTVV.

V and J are TRBV7-6 and TRBJ2-7; possibly TRBD2 for D (5 bases). Trimming removed 4 bases from V and 5 bases from J, with 15 bases in between. CDR3 length equals 14 residues. Germline CDR1 SGHVS, CDR2 FNYEAQ. In DNA form, the CDR3 reads TGTGCCAGCAGCTCCGGCCCTCTCGGGGACGAGCAGTACTTC. Its protein is CASSSGPLGDEQYF.

This chain connects TRBV25-1 to TRBJ2-3; 10 positions match TRBD2. The CDR3 totals 17 residues. CDR1 and CDR2 from the germline V gene are MGHDK and SYGVNS. J was trimmed by 2 bases and V by 0 bases; bases with no gene match: 5. The DNA of the CDR3 is TGTGCCAGCAGTGAATACCGAGCGGGAGGGTACACAGATACGCAGTATTTT. This sequence encodes CASSEYRAGGYTDTQYF.

The chain links TRBV19 to TRBJ1-4; possible D gene TRBD1, 5 bases. V lost 5 bases to trimming and J lost 0 bases, with 19 bases between them. This CDR3 comprises 18 residues. Germline lookup yields CDR1 LNHDA and CDR2 SQIVND (reference sequence). The CDR3, as DNA: TGTGCCAGTAGTGCCCCGGCGGGGTGGGGCACAACTAATGAAAAACTGTTTTTT. It yields the protein CASSAPAGWGTTNEKLFF. The full variable domain, its missing parts supplied by reference TRBV19 and TRBJ1-4, is DGGITQSPKYLFRKEGQNVTLSCEQNLNHDAMYWYRQDPGQGLRLIYYSQIVNDFQKGDIAEGYSVSREKKESFPLTVTSAQKNPTAFYLCASSAPAGWGTTNEKLFFGSGTQLSVL.

The count of this clone is one. The chain carries TRBV5-6 and TRBJ2-5, with D perhaps matching TRBD2 (5 bases). The CDR3 sequence is 14 residues long. Germline CDR1 SGHDT, CDR2 YYEEEE. With 1 base removed from V and 4 bases from J, the gap between germline ends came to 11 bases. CDR3 region: CASSLSGLGETQYF. Here the CDR3 DNA reads TGTGCCAGCAGCTTGAGCGGTCTAGGAGAGACCCAGTACTTC.

This sequence joins TRBV19 and TRBJ2-7; D perhaps matches TRBD2 (5 bases). Germline CDR1 reads LNHDA; CDR2 reads SQIVND (reference sequence). The V end lost 5 bases, the J end lost 1 base, and 12 bases lay between the germline ends. CDR3 length: 14 amino acids. CDR3 region: CASSDRRGSYEQYF. In DNA, the CDR3 is TGTGCCAGTAGTGATAGGAGAGGGTCCTACGAGCAGTACTTC. Full variable domain (missing parts from reference TRBV19 and TRBJ2-7): DGGITQSPKYLFRKEGQNVTLSCEQNLNHDAMYWYRQDPGQGLRLIYYSQIVNDFQKGDIAEGYSVSREKKESFPLTVTSAQKNPTAFYLCASSDRRGSYEQYFGPGTRLTVT.

The V and J genes are TRBV4-2 and TRBJ1-5; no reliable D call. This CDR3 contains 13 residues. Germline V gene lookup returns CDR1 LGHNA and CDR2 YNFKEQ. The ends were cut back, 4 bases at V and 6 bases at J, with 10 bases in the middle. The CDR3 region has the DNA TGTGCCAGCAGCCGCTCCGGGAGTCAGCCCCAGCATTTT. The encoded protein is CASSRSGSQPQHF.

The genes are TRBV3-1 (or the pseudogene TRBV3-2) and TRBJ1-1; D may be TRBD1 (5 bases). Per the germline V gene, CDR1 is LGHDT and CDR2 is YNNKEL (reference sequence). The V and J ends lost 4 bases and 4 bases respectively, with 10 bases between them. The CDR3 is 13 residues long. The CDR3 sequence is CASSLQGATEAFF. The DNA for the CDR3 is TGTGCCAGCAGCCTCCAGGGTGCCACTGAAGCTTTCTTT.

In its sample, this clone was seen a few times. This rearrangement joins TRBV7-9 to TRBJ1-3; maybe TRBD1 (5 bases). Germline CDR1 reads SEHNR; CDR2 reads FQNEAQ (reference sequence). The V end was cut by 6 bases, the J end by 4 bases, with 16 bases between. CDR3 length equals 15 residues. The CDR3 bases are TGTGCCAGCAGTTTTACCGCGGGGGAAGGAAACACCATATATTTT. Its translation: CASSFTAGEGNTIYF.

The chain uses TRBV7-2 and TRBJ1-1; D is uncertain. The CDR3 runs 15 residues. The V and J ends lost 5 bases and 1 base respectively, with 14 bases between them. Looked up from germline, CDR1 is SGHTA and CDR2 is FQGNSA. CDR3 DNA: TGTGCCAGCAGCCTCTTGATAAACAGGAACACTGAAGCTTTCTTT. This gives the protein CASSLLINRNTEAFF.

The sample holds one count of this clone. The chain employs TRBV28 and TRBJ1-5; TRBD1 aligns across 8 bases. The germline V gene encodes CDR1 MDHEN and CDR2 SYDVKM. The CDR3 is 19 residues long. With V trimmed by 3 bases and J by 0 bases, 13 bases remained unmatched. CDR3 nucleotide sequence: TGTGCCAGCAGTTTTCTACTTCAGAGGACAGGGAATAGCAATCAGCCCCAGCATTTT. It translates to CASSFLLQRTGNSNQPQHF.

This chain uses TRBV21-1 with TRBJ2-2; no DNA check was done on the table's D call, TRBD2. TRBV21-1 is a listed pseudogene. This CDR3 comprises 20 residues. CDR3 sequence: CASSKNGSSGIPANTGELFF. Here the CDR3 DNA reads TGTGCCAGCAGCAAGAACGGGTCTAGCGGGATTCCCGCGAACACCGGGGAGCTGTTTTTT.